This T cell receptor (beta chain) emerged from a study of early T cells in non-severe SARS-CoV-2 infection. As for the study in general: Unsorted whole-blood RNA was sequenced in bulk, leaving chains unpaired. Study findings and constraints: Matching results from VDJdb favored anti-spike CD8 responses, leaving private and CD4 specificities undetected.

In its sample, this clonotype was seen many times. The antigen is undetermined. One entry per CDR3 protein, called by TCRdb with MiXCR from the 5' RACE reads. The table shows some 66,000 distinct CDR3 sequences, with 9.5% to 15% occurring only once. The receptor was derived from an adult who was a healthcare worker with PCR-confirmed SARS-CoV-2 infection or an uninfected control (not recorded which). Material for sequencing was whole blood.

This chain's CDR3 is CASTWGTGGSREQYF. CDR3 DNA sequence: TGTGCCAGCACCTGGGGGACGGGAGGATCTCGCGAGCAGTACTTC. J is TRBJ2-7 and V is TRBV7-9; TRBD2 matches 7 bases. Germline CDR1 reads SEHNR; CDR2 reads FQNEAQ (reference sequence). The CDR3 runs to 15 residues. The trim removed 7 bases at V and 6 bases at J, leaving 15 bases unmatched.